This T cell receptor beta chain is drawn from a study of control samples from healthy donors and cancer patients. Germline CDR1 and CDR2: LGHNT and FRNRAP. The trim removed 0 bases at V and 9 bases at J, leaving 7 bases unmatched. The CDR3 runs to 15 residues. Sequenced by immunoSEQ multiplex PCR; TCRdb stores in-frame clones only, minus some. The sample holds some 73,000 clones, roughly 94% seen once. The chain has TRBV12-5 and TRBJ2-1, with 8 bases identical to TRBD2. The TCR sequence derives from a woman aged 40 to 50 in good health. Sequences were obtained from blood. The CDR3, as DNA: TGTGCTAGTGGTTTGGTAGCGGGAGTAAACATTGAGCAGTTCTTC. It translates to CASGLVAGVNIEQFF. Together with reference TRBV12-5 and TRBJ2-1, the CDR3 gives the full variable domain: DARVTQTPRHKVTEMGQEVTMRCQPILGHNTVFWYRQTMMQGLELLAYFRNRAPLDDSGMPKDRFSAEMPDATLATLKIQPSEPRDSAVYFCASGLVAGVNIEQFFGPGTRLTVL.